This paragraph covers one TCR beta chain sequence. The antigen remains undetermined. Sequence at one end of the junction differs from germline and may be a read error. The data originate from a study of T-cell memory formation after mild COVID-19. Study in general: Largely donor-specific TCR clusters were found. General study findings and limits: Contracting clones from day 15 to 85 had balanced CD4/CD8; later expanders favoured CD4+. Memory sampled before infection contained some responding clones, suggesting cross-reactive memory joined.

This CDR3 contains 13 residues. 5'RACE primed from the constant segment yielded TCR alpha and TCR beta cDNA libraries bearing sample barcodes and UMIs. TCRdb independently ran MiXCR on the 5' RACE reads; one entry per CDR3 protein. The table records hundreds of thousands of distinct CDR3 sequences, roughly 21% of them present only once. The sequence was collected from an adult woman who had mild COVID-19 (a few samples of this study predate the infection). Cell type and time point are not known. This chain links TRBV12-3 or TRBV12-4 with TRBJ1-2, with 8 bases matching TRBD1. Sequenced: PBMCs or a T cell subset sorted from them (not recorded which). The CDR3: CTSSFRGPGGYTF. The CDR3 bases are TGTACCAGCAGTTTCAGGGGGCCAGGTGGCTACACCTTC.